This TCR beta chain was sequenced during a study of blood T cell repertoires in COVID-19. Study details: The samples span acute and convalescent COVID-19 from the United States, Italy and Spain. Sample material is recorded as cDNA or gDNA derived from T cells, B-cell-depleted T cells, or PBMCs.

The data were produced by immunoSEQ multiplex PCR, yet TCRdb's version contains in-frame clones alone and is incomplete. This table has about 250,000 clones, roughly 83% appearing once. This receptor was taken from a man older than 75 with acute or convalescent COVID-19. The sample was peripheral blood.

The DNA of the CDR3 is TGTGCCAGCAGCTCCGTACAGGGGGCGTATACGAACACTGAAGCTTTCTTT. Its translation: CASSSVQGAYTNTEAFF. The chain carries TRBV5-6 and TRBJ1-1; 9 bases are shared with TRBD1. Trimming removed 3 bases from V and 1 base from J; junction bases left unmatched: 10. Germline lookup yields CDR1 SGHDT and CDR2 YYEEEE. CDR3 length equals 17 residues. The complete variable domain, with remaining parts taken from reference TRBV5-6 and TRBJ1-1, reads DAGVTQSPTHLIKTRGQQVTLRCSPKSGHDTVSWYQQALGQGPQFIFQYYEEEERQRGNFPDRFSGHQFPNYSSELNVNALLLGDSALYLCASSSVQGAYTNTEAFFGQGTRLTVV.